This entry lists 20 T cell receptor beta chains sequenced from one sample in a study of PD-1 blockade in mismatch repair-deficient tumors. The repertoire was sequenced with immunoSEQ multiplex PCR; TCRdb's copy has only in-frame clones and lacks some. The sample consists of 15,000 to 25,000 clones, over 70% of them appearing once. The specimen was PBMCs, collected 52 weeks after starting pembrolizumab. These TCRs come from an adult with mismatch repair-deficient cancer.

This clone has just one count. The chain carries TRBV18 and TRBJ2-5; 10 nucleotides line up with TRBD2. From germline, CDR1 is KGHSH and CDR2 LQKENI. CDR3 length: 14 amino acids. Trimming at V came to 6 bases and at J to 3 bases, leaving 4 bases not matched to a gene. The CDR3 DNA is TGTGCCAGCTCCCCTACTAGCGGGGAAGAGACCCAGTACTTC. Protein: CASSPTSGEETQYF.

The V call is TRBV28, the J call TRBJ2-7; D gene uncertain. CDR1 is MDHEN, CDR2 SYDVKM, per germline. This CDR3 region has 15 residues. Trimming left V 6 bases short and J 0 bases short, with 15 bases between. CDR3 nucleotides: TGTGCCAGCAGCAAACAGCCCCCGAGCTCCTACGAGCAGTACTTC. Translating it yields CASSKQPPSSYEQYF.

V gene TRBV7-2 combines with J gene TRBJ2-1; D remains unclear. The V end was cut by 4 bases, the J end by 6 bases, with 13 bases between. CDR3 length: 14 amino acids. Germline-derived CDR1 and CDR2 are SGHTA and FQGNSA. The CDR3 region is CASSSQPIFNEQFF. The DNA of the CDR3 is TGTGCCAGCAGCTCCCAACCTATTTTCAATGAGCAGTTCTTC. The full variable domain, rest sourced from reference TRBV7-2 and TRBJ2-1, is GAGVSQSPSNKVTEKGKDVELRCDPISGHTALYWYRQSLGQGLEFLIYFQGNSAPDKSGLPSDRFSAERTGGSVSTLTIQRTQQEDSAVYLCASSSQPIFNEQFFGPGTRLTVL.

The chain couples TRBV28 to TRBJ1-5; TRBD1 agrees at 7 bases. The CDR3 extends over 16 amino acids. V lost 6 bases and J lost 0; bases outside the gene matches: 8. From germline, CDR1 is MDHEN and CDR2 SYDVKM. The CDR3 sequence: CASSPTTGLSNQPQHF. DNA of the CDR3: TGTGCCAGCAGCCCTACGACAGGGCTTAGCAATCAGCCCCAGCATTTT.

The chain couples TRBV6-4 to TRBJ2-7, with D possibly being TRBD1 (5 bases). The CDR3 contains 14 residues. V shed 3 bases and J shed 1 base, with 10 bases lying between them. From germline, CDR1 is MRHNA and CDR2 SNTAGT. In DNA, the CDR3 is TGTGCCAGCAGTGAGTATCCAGGGTCCTACGAGCAGTACTTC. Its protein product is CASSEYPGSYEQYF.

This clone has only a few counts. The chain combines TRBV2 with TRBJ2-7; D remains ambiguous. The CDR3 has 17 amino acids. V shed 5 bases and J shed 2 bases, with 22 bases lying between them. CDR1 SNHLY and CDR2 FYNNEI come from the germline V gene. As DNA, the CDR3 is TGTGCCAGCAGTTCTCCCGCCTGGGCAGGTGCCGCCTACGAGCAGTACTTC. Its protein product is CASSSPAWAGAAYEQYF.

For this clone: Compared with germline, one end of the junction differs, possibly owing to a read error. The V and J genes are TRBV9 and TRBJ2-7, with D tentatively TRBD1 (5 bases). Germline V gene lookup returns CDR1 SGDLS and CDR2 YYNGEE. CDR3 length equals 15 residues. The DNA of the CDR3 is TGTGCCAGCAGCGCGAGTCCGACACAAACGACAGTTCCTAACTTC. It encodes CASSASPTQTTVPNF.

There are a few counts of this clone. The rearrangement links TRBV28 to TRBJ1-5, with D perhaps matching TRBD1 (6 bases). Germline values: CDR1 MDHEN, CDR2 SYDVKM. The CDR3 consists of 12 residues. Trimming removed 7 bases at V and 10 bases at J, with 14 bases between. This CDR3 is CASTLPRGPQHF. The CDR3 DNA reads as TGTGCCAGCACCCTCCCCAGGGGACCCCAGCATTTT.

This chain connects TRBV7-8 to TRBJ1-1; tentatively, D is TRBD1 (6 bases). Trimming shortened V by 1 base and J by 6 bases, and 15 bases separated the two germline ends. This CDR3 is 15 amino acids long. Germline CDR1 reads SGHVS; CDR2 reads FQNEAQ. CDR3 sequence (DNA): TGTGCCAGCAGCTTAGAACAGGGTAGGAAGGCTGAAGCTTTCTTT. This codes for CASSLEQGRKAEAFF.

The chain employs TRBV18 and TRBJ2-5; 13 bases match TRBD2. The V gene end was trimmed by 0 bases and the J gene end by 5 bases; junction bases not matched to a gene: 3. Germline CDR1 KGHSH, CDR2 LQKENI. CDR3 length equals 16 residues. This CDR3 is CASSPPELAGGETQYF. As DNA, the CDR3 is TGTGCCAGCTCACCACCGGAACTAGCGGGAGGGGAGACCCAGTACTTC.

The rearrangement joins TRBV7-2 to TRBJ1-5; D gene ambiguous. CDR1 is SGHTA and CDR2 is FQGNSA in the germline V gene. V was trimmed by 5 bases and J by 7 bases, leaving 15 bases between them. The CDR3 is made up of 14 amino acids. The CDR3 is CASSPVFEGQPQHF. CDR3 DNA sequence: TGTGCCAGCAGCCCCGTTTTTGAGGGCCAGCCCCAGCATTTT. Combining the CDR3 with reference TRBV7-2 and TRBJ1-5 gives the whole variable domain GAGVSQSPSNKVTEKGKDVELRCDPISGHTALYWYRQSLGQGLEFLIYFQGNSAPDKSGLPSDRFSAERTGGSVSTLTIQRTQQEDSAVYLCASSPVFEGQPQHFGDGTRLSIL.

V gene TRBV7-2 combines with J gene TRBJ1-4; TRBD1 might be the D (5 bases). Trimming stripped 4 bases from V and 6 bases from J, with 9 bases between. CDR1 is SGHTA and CDR2 is FQGNSA in the germline V gene. There are 13 residues in the CDR3. The CDR3: CASSWGRDEKLFF. The CDR3 DNA reads TGTGCCAGCAGCTGGGGGAGGGATGAAAAACTGTTTTTT.

The chain joins TRBV6-1 to TRBJ1-2; D ambiguous. Trimming took 0 bases from V and 3 from J, leaving 5 bases between them. This CDR3 is 13 amino acids long. CDR1 is MNHNS, CDR2 SASEGT, per germline. CDR3 in amino acids: CASSEASDYGYTF. The CDR3 DNA reads TGTGCCAGCAGTGAAGCGAGCGACTATGGCTACACCTTC.

This rearrangement joins TRBV19 to TRBJ2-7, with D possibly matching TRBD2 (6 bases). Trimming cost V 8 bases and J 3 bases, with 17 bases left between them. Germline V CDR1 and CDR2: LNHDA, SQIVND (reference sequence). The CDR3 is made up of 14 amino acids. Here the CDR3 DNA reads TGTGCCAGTGCCTCCGGGACTTGGGACTACGAGCAGTACTTC. Residues: CASASGTWDYEQYF.

The chain joins TRBV27 to TRBJ1-3; D not certain. Germline CDR1 reads MNHEY; CDR2 reads SMNVEV (reference sequence). V was cut by 2 bases and J by 0 bases, with 8 bases left in between. The CDR3 spans 15 residues. CDR3: CASSLGPGSGNTIYF. The CDR3, as DNA: TGTGCCAGCAGTTTAGGCCCAGGCTCTGGAAACACCATATATTTT.

This chain uses TRBV28 with TRBJ1-1; 8 nucleotides agree with TRBD1. V shed 2 bases and J 5 bases; nucleotides not matched to a gene: 4. Germline V gene data show CDR1 as MDHEN and CDR2 as SYDVKM. This CDR3 spans 14 amino acids. CDR3 residues: CASSLDHRGTEAFF. DNA of the CDR3: TGTGCCAGCAGTTTAGACCACAGGGGGACTGAAGCTTTCTTT.

The chain has TRBV9 and TRBJ2-5; a possible D gene is TRBD2 (5 bases). Germline V CDR1 and CDR2: SGDLS, YYNGEE. Trimming removed 0 bases from V and 1 base from J, with 7 bases in between. The length of the CDR3 is 14 residues. CDR3 sequence (DNA): TGTGCCAGCAGCGTAGGGACTTCCCAAGAGACCCAGTACTTC. As protein: CASSVGTSQETQYF.

There are a few counts of this clone. The chain links TRBV10-3 to TRBJ2-7, with TRBD1 as a possible D gene (5 bases). The CDR3 sequence is 15 residues long. CDR1 is ENHRY and CDR2 is SYGVKD in the germline V gene. The germline V and J ends were trimmed by 3 bases and 1 base, with 13 bases remaining between them. The CDR3 spells CAISDRAGASYEQYF. For the CDR3, the DNA is TGTGCCATCAGTGATAGGGCTGGGGCTTCCTACGAGCAGTACTTC.

The V gene is TRBV9, the J gene TRBJ2-5; 10 bases align to TRBD2. The CDR3 has 15 amino acids. The V gene end was trimmed by 0 bases and the J gene end by 6 bases; junction bases not matched to a gene: 5. Per germline, CDR1 SGDLS and CDR2 YYNGEE. For the CDR3, the DNA is TGTGCCAGCAGCGTAGCTAGAGCGGGAGGGCAGACCCAGTACTTC. Translating gives CASSVARAGGQTQYF. Using reference TRBV9 and TRBJ2-5 for the parts outside the CDR3, the full variable domain is DSGVTQTPKHLITATGQRVTLRCSPRSGDLSVYWYQQSLDQGLQFLIQYYNGEERAKGNILERFSAQQFPDLHSELNLSSLELGDSALYFCASSVARAGGQTQYFGPGTRLLVL.

V gene TRBV6-6 combines with J gene TRBJ2-2, with a tentative D call TRBD2 (6 bases). The CDR3 runs 15 residues. Germline CDR1 reads MNHNY; CDR2 reads SVGAGI (reference sequence). The V end lost 3 bases, the J end lost 4 bases, and 12 bases lay between the germline ends. DNA of the CDR3: TGTGCCAGCAGTTATTTGGGGGAGGTCACCGGGGAGCTGTTTTTT. Its translation is CASSYLGEVTGELFF.